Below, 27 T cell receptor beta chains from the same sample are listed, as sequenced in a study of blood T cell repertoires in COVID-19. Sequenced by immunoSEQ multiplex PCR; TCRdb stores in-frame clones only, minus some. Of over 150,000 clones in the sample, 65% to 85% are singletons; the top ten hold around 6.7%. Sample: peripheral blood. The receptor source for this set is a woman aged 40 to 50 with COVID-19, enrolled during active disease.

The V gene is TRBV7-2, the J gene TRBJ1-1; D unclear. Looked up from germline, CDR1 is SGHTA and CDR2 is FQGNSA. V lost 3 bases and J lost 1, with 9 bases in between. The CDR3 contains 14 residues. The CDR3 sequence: CASSFETRNTEAFF. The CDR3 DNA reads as TGTGCCAGCAGCTTTGAGACTAGGAACACTGAAGCTTTCTTT.

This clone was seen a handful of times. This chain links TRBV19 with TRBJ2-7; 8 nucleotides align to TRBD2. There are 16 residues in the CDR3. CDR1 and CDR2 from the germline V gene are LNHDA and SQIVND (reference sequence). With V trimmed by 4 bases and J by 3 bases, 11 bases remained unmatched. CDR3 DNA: TGTGCCAGTAGTAATCAGGCGGGGGGTCTCGTCTACGAGCAGTACTTC. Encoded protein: CASSNQAGGLVYEQYF. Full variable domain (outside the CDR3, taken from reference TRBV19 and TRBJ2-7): DGGITQSPKYLFRKEGQNVTLSCEQNLNHDAMYWYRQDPGQGLRLIYYSQIVNDFQKGDIAEGYSVSREKKESFPLTVTSAQKNPTAFYLCASSNQAGGLVYEQYFGPGTRLTVT.

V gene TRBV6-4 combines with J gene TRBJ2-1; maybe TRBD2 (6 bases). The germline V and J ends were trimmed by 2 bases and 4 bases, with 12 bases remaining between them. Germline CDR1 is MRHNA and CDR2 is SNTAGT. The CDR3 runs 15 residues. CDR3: CASSDTPGTYNEQFF. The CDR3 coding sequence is TGTGCCAGCAGTGACACGCCCGGGACTTACAATGAGCAGTTCTTC.

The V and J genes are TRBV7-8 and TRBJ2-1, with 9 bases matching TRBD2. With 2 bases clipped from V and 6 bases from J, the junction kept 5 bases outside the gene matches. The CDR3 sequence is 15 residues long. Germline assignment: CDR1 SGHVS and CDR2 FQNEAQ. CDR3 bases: TGTGCCAGCAGCTTACCCGGGACTAGCCGCAATGAGCAGTTCTTC. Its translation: CASSLPGTSRNEQFF. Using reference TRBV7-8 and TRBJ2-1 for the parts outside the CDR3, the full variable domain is GAGVSQSPRYKVAKRGQDVALRCDPISGHVSLFWYQQALGQGPEFLTYFQNEAQLDKSGLPSDRFFAERPEGSVSTLKIQRTQQEDSAVYLCASSLPGTSRNEQFFGPGTRLTVL.

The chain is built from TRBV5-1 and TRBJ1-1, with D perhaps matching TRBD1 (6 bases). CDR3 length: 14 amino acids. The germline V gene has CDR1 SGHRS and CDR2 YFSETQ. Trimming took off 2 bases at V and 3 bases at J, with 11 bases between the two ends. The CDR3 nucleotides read TGCGCCAGCAGCTTTTCATCAGGGGACACTGAAGCTTTCTTT. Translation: CASSFSSGDTEAFF.

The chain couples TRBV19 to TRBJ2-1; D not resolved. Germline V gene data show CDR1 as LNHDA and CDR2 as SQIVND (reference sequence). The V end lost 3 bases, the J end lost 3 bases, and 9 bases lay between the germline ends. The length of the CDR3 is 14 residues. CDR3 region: CASSITSGYNEQFF. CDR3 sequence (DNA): TGTGCCAGTAGTATTACTTCCGGCTACAATGAGCAGTTCTTC.

The CDR3 protein is CASSLLPGVYEQYF. Here the CDR3 DNA reads TGTGCCAGCAGCTTACTCCCGGGGGTCTACGAGCAGTACTTC. The chain has TRBV7-9 and TRBJ2-7; possibly TRBD2 for D (6 bases). CDR1 is SEHNR and CDR2 is FQNEAQ in the germline V gene (reference sequence). The CDR3 is 14 amino acids. Trimming left V 2 bases short and J 3 bases short, with 11 bases between.

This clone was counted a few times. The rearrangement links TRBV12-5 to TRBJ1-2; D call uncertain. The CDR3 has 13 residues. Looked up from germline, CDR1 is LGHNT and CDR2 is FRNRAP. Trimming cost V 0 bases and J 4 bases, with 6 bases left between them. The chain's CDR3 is CASGLVHRYGYTF. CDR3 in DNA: TGTGCTAGTGGTTTGGTACATCGCTATGGCTACACCTTC.

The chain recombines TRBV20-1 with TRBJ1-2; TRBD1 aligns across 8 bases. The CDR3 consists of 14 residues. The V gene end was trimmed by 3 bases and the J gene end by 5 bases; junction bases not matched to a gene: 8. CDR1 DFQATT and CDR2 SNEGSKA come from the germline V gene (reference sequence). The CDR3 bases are TGCAGTGCTAGTGCAGGGGGCAATAGGTATGGCTACACCTTC. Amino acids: CSASAGGNRYGYTF.

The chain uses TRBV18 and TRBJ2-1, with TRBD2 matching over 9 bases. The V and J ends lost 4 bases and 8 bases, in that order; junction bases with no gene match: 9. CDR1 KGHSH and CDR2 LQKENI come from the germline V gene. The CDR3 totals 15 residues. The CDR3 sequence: CASSRPSGKTDEQFF. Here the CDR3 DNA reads TGTGCCAGCTCACGGCCTAGCGGGAAAACCGATGAGCAGTTCTTC.

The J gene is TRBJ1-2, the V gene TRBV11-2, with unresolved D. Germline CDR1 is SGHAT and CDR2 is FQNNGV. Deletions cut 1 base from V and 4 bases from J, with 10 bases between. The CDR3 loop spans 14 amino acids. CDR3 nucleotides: TGTGCCAGCAGCTTAGGATGGGGAGGCTATGGCTACACCTTC. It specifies CASSLGWGGYGYTF.

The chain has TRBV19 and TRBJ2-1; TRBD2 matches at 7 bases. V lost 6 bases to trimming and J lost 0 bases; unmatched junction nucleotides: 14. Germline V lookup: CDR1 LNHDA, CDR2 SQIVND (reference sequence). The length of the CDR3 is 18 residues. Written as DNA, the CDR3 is TGTGCCAGTAGATCCTCAGATGGGCGGGGGTTCTCCTACAATGAGCAGTTCTTC. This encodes CASRSSDGRGFSYNEQFF.

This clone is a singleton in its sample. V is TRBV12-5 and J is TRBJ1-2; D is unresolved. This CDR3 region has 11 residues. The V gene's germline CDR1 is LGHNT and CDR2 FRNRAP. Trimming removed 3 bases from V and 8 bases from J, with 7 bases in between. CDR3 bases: TGTGCTAGTGGTTTTGACGGGGGCTACACCTTC. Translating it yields CASGFDGGYTF.

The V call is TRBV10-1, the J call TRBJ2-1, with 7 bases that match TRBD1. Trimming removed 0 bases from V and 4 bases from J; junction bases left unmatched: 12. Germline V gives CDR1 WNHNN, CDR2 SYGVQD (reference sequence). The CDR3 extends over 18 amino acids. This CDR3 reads CASSESIKRRGIYNEQFF. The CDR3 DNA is TGCGCCAGCAGTGAGTCGATTAAGCGCAGGGGGATATACAATGAGCAGTTCTTC.

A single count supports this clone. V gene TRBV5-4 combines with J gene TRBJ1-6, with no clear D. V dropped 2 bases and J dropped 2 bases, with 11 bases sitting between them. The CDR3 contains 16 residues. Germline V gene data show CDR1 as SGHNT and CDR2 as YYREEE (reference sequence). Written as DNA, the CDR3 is TGTGCCAGCAGCTTAGATGACAACCCCTATAATTCACCCCTCCACTTT. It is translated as CASSLDDNPYNSPLHF.

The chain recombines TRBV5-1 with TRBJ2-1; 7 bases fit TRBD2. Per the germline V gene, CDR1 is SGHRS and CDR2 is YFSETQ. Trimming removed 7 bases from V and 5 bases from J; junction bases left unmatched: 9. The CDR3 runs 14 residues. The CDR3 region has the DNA TGCGCCAGCGGGGGTAGCGGGCTGGACAATGAGCAGTTCTTC. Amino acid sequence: CASGGSGLDNEQFF. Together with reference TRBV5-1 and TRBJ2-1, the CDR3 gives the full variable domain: KAGVTQTPRYLIKTRGQQVTLSCSPISGHRSVSWYQQTPGQGLQFLFEYFSETQRNKGNFPGRFSGRQFSNSRSEMNVSTLELGDSALYLCASGGSGLDNEQFFGPGTRLTVL.

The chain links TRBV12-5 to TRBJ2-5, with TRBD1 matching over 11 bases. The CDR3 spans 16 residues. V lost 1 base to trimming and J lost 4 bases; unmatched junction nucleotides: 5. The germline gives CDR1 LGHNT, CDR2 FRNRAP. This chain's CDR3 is CASGLESGTGGETQYF. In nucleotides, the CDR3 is TGTGCTAGTGGTTTGGAATCCGGGACAGGGGGAGAGACCCAGTACTTC.

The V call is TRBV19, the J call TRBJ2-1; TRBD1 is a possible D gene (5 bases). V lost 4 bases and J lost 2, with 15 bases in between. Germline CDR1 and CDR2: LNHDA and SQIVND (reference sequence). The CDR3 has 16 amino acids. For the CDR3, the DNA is TGTGCCAGTAGTACCAGACAGACCGCAACCTACAATGAGCAGTTCTTC. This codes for CASSTRQTATYNEQFF.

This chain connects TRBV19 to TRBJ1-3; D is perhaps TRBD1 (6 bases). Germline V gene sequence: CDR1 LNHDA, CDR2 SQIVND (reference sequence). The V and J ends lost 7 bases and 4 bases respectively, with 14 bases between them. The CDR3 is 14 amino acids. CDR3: CASIPGTSGNTIYF. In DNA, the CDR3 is TGTGCCAGTATACCCGGGACATCAGGAAACACCATATATTTT.

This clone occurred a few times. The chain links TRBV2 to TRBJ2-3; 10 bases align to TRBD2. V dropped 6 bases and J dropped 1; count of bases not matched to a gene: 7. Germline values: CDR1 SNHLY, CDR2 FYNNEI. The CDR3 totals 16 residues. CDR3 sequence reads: CASRSGSGGGTDTQYF. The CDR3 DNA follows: TGTGCCAGCAGAAGCGGAAGCGGGGGGGGCACAGATACGCAGTATTTT.

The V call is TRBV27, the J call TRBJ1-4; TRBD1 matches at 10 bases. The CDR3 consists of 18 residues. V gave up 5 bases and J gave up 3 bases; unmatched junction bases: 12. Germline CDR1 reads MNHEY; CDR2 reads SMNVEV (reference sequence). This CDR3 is CASSTRGTGDRANEKLFF. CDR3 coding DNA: TGTGCCAGCAGTACTCGTGGGACAGGGGATCGGGCTAATGAAAAACTGTTTTTT.

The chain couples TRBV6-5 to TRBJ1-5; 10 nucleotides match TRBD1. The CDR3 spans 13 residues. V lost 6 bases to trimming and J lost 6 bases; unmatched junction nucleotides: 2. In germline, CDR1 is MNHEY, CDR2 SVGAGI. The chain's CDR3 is CASSRQGAQPQHF. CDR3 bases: TGTGCCAGCAGCCGACAGGGGGCTCAGCCCCAGCATTTT.

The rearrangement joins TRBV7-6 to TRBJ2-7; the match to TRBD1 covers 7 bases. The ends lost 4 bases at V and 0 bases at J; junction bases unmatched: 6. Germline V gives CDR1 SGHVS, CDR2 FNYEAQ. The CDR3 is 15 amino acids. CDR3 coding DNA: TGTGCCAGCAGCTCGACAGGGTTTGGCTCCTACGAGCAGTACTTC. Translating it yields CASSSTGFGSYEQYF. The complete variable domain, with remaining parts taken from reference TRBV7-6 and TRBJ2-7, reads GAGVSQSPRYKVTKRGQDVALRCDPISGHVSLYWYRQALGQGPEFLTYFNYEAQQDKSGLPNDRFSAERPEGSISTLTIQRTEQRDSAMYRCASSSTGFGSYEQYFGPGTRLTVT.

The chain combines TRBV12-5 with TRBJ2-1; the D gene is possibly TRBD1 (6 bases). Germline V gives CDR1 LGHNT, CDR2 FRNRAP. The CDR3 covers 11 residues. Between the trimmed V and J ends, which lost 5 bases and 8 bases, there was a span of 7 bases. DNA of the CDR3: TGTGCTAGTGGTCAGGGGTATGAGCAGTTCTTC. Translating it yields CASGQGYEQFF.

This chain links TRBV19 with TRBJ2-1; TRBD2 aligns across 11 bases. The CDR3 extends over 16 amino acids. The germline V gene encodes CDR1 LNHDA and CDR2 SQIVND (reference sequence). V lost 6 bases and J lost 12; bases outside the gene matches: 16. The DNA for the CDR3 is TGTGCCAGTAGCCCACCGACTAGCGGGAACCTACAGGTGCAGTTCTTC. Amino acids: CASSPPTSGNLQVQFF.

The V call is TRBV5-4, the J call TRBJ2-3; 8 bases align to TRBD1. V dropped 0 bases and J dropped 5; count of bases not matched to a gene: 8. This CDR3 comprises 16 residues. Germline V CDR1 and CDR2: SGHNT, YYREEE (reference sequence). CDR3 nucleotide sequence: TGTGCCAGCAGCTTGGGCCCCGACAGGGGTAAAGATACGCAGTATTTT. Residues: CASSLGPDRGKDTQYF. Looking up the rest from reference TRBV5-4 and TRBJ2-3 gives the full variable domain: ETGVTQSPTHLIKTRGQQVTLRCSSQSGHNTVSWYQQALGQGPQFIFQYYREEENGRGNFPPRFSGLQFPNYSSELNVNALELDDSALYLCASSLGPDRGKDTQYFGPGTRLTVL.

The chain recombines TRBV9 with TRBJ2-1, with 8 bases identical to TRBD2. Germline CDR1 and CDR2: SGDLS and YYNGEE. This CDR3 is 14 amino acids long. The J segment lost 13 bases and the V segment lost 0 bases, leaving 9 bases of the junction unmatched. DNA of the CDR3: TGTGCCAGCAGCGTAGGACGGGAGGGACTGCCACAGTTCTTC. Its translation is CASSVGREGLPQFF.